This TCR beta chain is from a study of T-cell reconstitution after alpha-beta-depleted transplantation in children. This clonotype was detected only a few times. Unique molecular identifiers were used in preparing the TCRbeta library. TCRdb fed the PCR reads into MiXCR, producing one record per CDR3 protein. The sample includes a few hundred thousand distinct CDR3 sequences, roughly 15% of them seen just once. This TCR was recovered from a human donor who donated a stem cell graft to a child with Fanconi anemia. This material consisted of PBMCs, taken from the stem cell graft.

The CDR3 DNA reads as TGTGCCAGCACCCAGGGGGTAAAAAGGAACACTGAAGCTTTCTTT. Protein sequence: CASTQGVKRNTEAFF. The rearrangement uses TRBV3-1 and TRBJ1-1; TRBD1 agrees at 7 bases. Germline CDR1 LGHDT, CDR2 YNNKEL (reference sequence). CDR3 size: 15 residues. V shed 7 bases, J shed 1 base, and the junction held 9 bases outside the gene matches.